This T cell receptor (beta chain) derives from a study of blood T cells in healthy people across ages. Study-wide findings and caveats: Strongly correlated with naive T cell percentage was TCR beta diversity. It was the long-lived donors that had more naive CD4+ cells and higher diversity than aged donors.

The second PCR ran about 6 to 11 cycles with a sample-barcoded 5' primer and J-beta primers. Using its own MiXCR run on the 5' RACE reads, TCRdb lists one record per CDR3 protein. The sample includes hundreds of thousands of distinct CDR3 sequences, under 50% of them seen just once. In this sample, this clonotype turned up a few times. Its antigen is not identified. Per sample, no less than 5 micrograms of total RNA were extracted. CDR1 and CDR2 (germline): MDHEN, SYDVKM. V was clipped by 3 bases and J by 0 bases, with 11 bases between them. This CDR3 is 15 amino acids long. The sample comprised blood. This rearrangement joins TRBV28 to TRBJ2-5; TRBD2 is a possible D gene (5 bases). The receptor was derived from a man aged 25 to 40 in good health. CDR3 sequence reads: CASSLLASNQETQYF. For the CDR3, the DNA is TGTGCCAGCAGTTTGTTAGCTAGCAACCAAGAGACCCAGTACTTC.